This TCR beta chain was identified in a study of blood T cell repertoires in COVID-19. Germline V lookup: CDR1 LNHNV, CDR2 YYDKDF (reference sequence). The CDR3 spans 15 residues. V was cut by 9 bases and J by 1 base, with 16 bases left in between. A Seattle source enrolled patients during active infection and followed them longitudinally. Profiling relied on immunoSEQ multiplex PCR, and the TCRdb table lists in-frame clones only, not all of them. This table has around 100,000 clones, 90% appearing once. The receptor was isolated from a man between 18 and 35 years old with COVID-19, enrolled during active disease. Sequencing used peripheral blood. The genes are TRBV15 and TRBJ1-5; a weak D match, TRBD1 (5 bases). CDR3 region: CATTLGGTSNQPQHF. The DNA for the CDR3 is TGTGCCACAACCCTTGGGGGGACGAGCAATCAGCCCCAGCATTTT.